The 27 T cell receptor beta chains presented below share a single source sample, sequenced in a study of T cell responses to AZD1222 COVID-19 vaccine (dated by TCRdb to the early 2020s). Library preparation was by the immunoSEQ multiplex PCR assay. The source is immuneACCESS, and TCRdb retained only in-frame sequences with V and J called. Part of the clones is not carried over; for the studies checked, unresolved V genes explain less than half of this, and the remainder is unexplained. The sample yields some 130,000 clones; approximately 85% were counted once. Together, the top ten hold approximately 8% of the sample. The time point label on this specimen signifies: baseline before first vaccination. The sample here was peripheral blood, taken on day 0 of AZD1222 vaccination. The receptors shown here come from an adult in good health.

In its sample, this clone was seen once. This chain uses TRBV19 with TRBJ1-2, with TRBD1 matching 12 bases. Germline CDR1 is LNHDA and CDR2 is SQIVND (reference sequence). The V gene end was trimmed by 5 bases and the J gene end by 7 bases; junction bases not matched to a gene: 8. There are 15 residues in the CDR3. CDR3 in amino acids: CASSSVTGQGAGYTF. For the CDR3, the DNA is TGTGCCAGTAGTTCGGTCACGGGACAGGGGGCTGGCTACACCTTC.

This clone is classed as medium-sized. The CDR3 DNA follows: TGTGCCAGCAGGGGACTAGCGGGGCAAGAGACCCAGTACTTC. It is translated as CASRGLAGQETQYF. The V and J genes are TRBV3-1 (or the pseudogene TRBV3-2) and TRBJ2-5; 13 bases align to TRBD2. Germline loops: CDR1 LGHDT, CDR2 YNNKEL (reference sequence). CDR3 length equals 14 residues. The V and J ends lost 6 bases and 2 bases, in that order; junction bases with no gene match: 0.

The gene calls are TRBV10-3 and TRBJ2-1; possibly TRBD2 for D (7 bases). This CDR3 region has 16 residues. V was trimmed by 4 bases and J by 3 bases, leaving 16 bases between them. Germline lookup yields CDR1 ENHRY and CDR2 SYGVKD. CDR3 sequence reads: CAISAVGGADYNEQFF. The CDR3 DNA reads TGTGCCATCAGTGCTGTTGGGGGGGCGGACTACAATGAGCAGTTCTTC.

This chain links TRBV5-1 with TRBJ2-1; TRBD1 or TRBD2 may be the D gene (5 bases each). V lost 4 bases and J lost 10, with 15 bases in between. The CDR3 consists of 13 residues. Germline V gives CDR1 SGHRS, CDR2 YFSETQ. The CDR3 loop reads CASSGRDHHEQFF. CDR3 bases: TGCGCCAGCAGCGGCCGGGACCACCACGAGCAGTTCTTC.

This clone appeared a single time. The chain is built from TRBV7-2 and TRBJ2-7, with a possible D match to TRBD2 (6 bases). With 5 bases removed from V and 0 bases from J, the gap between germline ends came to 14 bases. This CDR3 has 15 residues. CDR1 is SGHTA and CDR2 is FQGNSA in the germline V gene. The CDR3 region is CASSPIGGASYEQYF. The CDR3 DNA follows: TGTGCCAGCAGCCCCATCGGAGGGGCCTCCTACGAGCAGTACTTC.

The rearrangement uses TRBV6-5 and TRBJ2-7; 8 bases match TRBD2. Germline CDR1 and CDR2: MNHEY and SVGAGI. This CDR3 is 13 amino acids long. V lost 7 bases to trimming and J lost 7 bases; unmatched junction nucleotides: 9. The CDR3 bases are TGTGCCAGCACCCCGGCGGGGGGCATGGAGCAGTACTTC. This gives the protein CASTPAGGMEQYF.

The chain has TRBV4-2 and TRBJ1-1; D is perhaps TRBD1 (5 bases). CDR3 length equals 15 residues. V shed 0 bases and J shed 4 bases, with 12 bases lying between them. Germline CDR1 LGHNA, CDR2 YNFKEQ. The CDR3 loop is CASSQDFAGTTEAFF. The CDR3 DNA reads TGTGCCAGCAGCCAAGATTTTGCAGGGACCACTGAAGCTTTCTTT.

This clone has more than one count but fewer than ten. The chain employs TRBV10-2 and TRBJ1-5; D gene uncertain. The V end was cut by 7 bases, the J end by 3 bases, with 10 bases between. The CDR3 consists of 13 residues. Germline V gene sequence: CDR1 WSHSY, CDR2 SAAADI. DNA of the CDR3: TGCGCCAGCACCTTTGGTTACAATCAGCCCCAGCATTTT. Encoded protein: CASTFGYNQPQHF.

V is TRBV20-1 and J is TRBJ1-2; D remains unclear. Trimming removed 5 bases at V and 7 bases at J, with 11 bases between. CDR1 DFQATT and CDR2 SNEGSKA come from the germline V gene (reference sequence). The CDR3 is made up of 11 amino acids. DNA of the CDR3: TGCAGTGCTTTGGAATTCTCTGGCTACACCTTC. It specifies CSALEFSGYTF.

The gene calls are TRBV7-9 and TRBJ2-1; TRBD2 agrees at 12 bases. The length of the CDR3 is 15 residues. The germline V gene has CDR1 SEHNR and CDR2 FQNEAQ (reference sequence). V shed 3 bases, J shed 7 bases, and the junction held 4 bases outside the gene matches. This chain's CDR3 is CASSLTSGSRNEQFF. The CDR3 nucleotides are TGTGCCAGCAGCTTGACTAGCGGGAGTAGAAATGAGCAGTTCTTC.

The V call is TRBV5-1, the J call TRBJ2-3; D is unresolved. The CDR3 is 13 amino acids. Germline CDR1 SGHRS, CDR2 YFSETQ. V lost 1 base, J lost 2 bases, and 5 bases lay in between. CDR3 sequence reads: CASSLYSTDTQYF. CDR3 DNA: TGCGCCAGCAGCTTGTATTCCACAGATACGCAGTATTTT.

The rearrangement uses TRBV28 and TRBJ2-7; TRBD1 agrees at 7 bases. Per the germline V gene, CDR1 is MDHEN and CDR2 is SYDVKM. V was pared by 6 bases and J by 0 bases, with 8 bases of the junction left unmatched. The CDR3 has 15 amino acids. The CDR3 bases are TGTGCCAGCAGCCCGCCGGGACAGCCCTCCTACGAGCAGTACTTC. Its protein is CASSPPGQPSYEQYF.

The rearrangement links TRBV19 to TRBJ2-1; 7 bases fit TRBD2. The CDR3 sequence is 15 residues long. Trimming cost V 7 bases and J 3 bases; bases outside gene matches: 9. CDR1 and CDR2 from the germline V gene are LNHDA and SQIVND (reference sequence). This CDR3 is CASTLRLADYNEQFF. For the CDR3, the DNA is TGTGCCAGTACCCTTCGACTAGCTGACTACAATGAGCAGTTCTTC.

This chain connects TRBV18 to TRBJ2-4; tentatively, D is TRBD2 (5 bases). This CDR3 has 14 residues. Germline lookup yields CDR1 KGHSH and CDR2 LQKENI. Trimming shortened V by 3 bases and J by 1 base, and 7 bases separated the two germline ends. This CDR3 is CASSPSGAKNIQYF. The DNA for the CDR3 is TGTGCCAGCTCACCTTCGGGGGCCAAAAACATTCAGTACTTC. Using reference TRBV18 and TRBJ2-4 for the parts outside the CDR3, the full variable domain is NAGVMQNPRHLVRRRGQEARLRCSPMKGHSHVYWYRQLPEEGLKFMVYLQKENIIDESGMPKERFSAEFPKEGPSILRIQQVVRGDSAAYFCASSPSGAKNIQYFGAGTRLSVL.

This clone has only a few counts. The chain recombines TRBV4-2 with TRBJ2-7; D is unclear. Germline CDR1 LGHNA, CDR2 YNFKEQ. This CDR3 has 13 amino acids. V dropped 1 base and J dropped 0 bases, with 4 bases sitting between them. In nucleotides, the CDR3 is TGTGCCAGCAGCCAAGCCCGCTCCTACGAGCAGTACTTC. Translation gives CASSQARSYEQYF.

The chain combines TRBV6-5 with TRBJ1-2; 11 nucleotides line up with TRBD1. The trim removed 8 bases at V and 5 bases at J, leaving 4 bases unmatched. The CDR3 totals 13 residues. CDR1 is MNHEY and CDR2 is SVGAGI in the germline V gene. CDR3 bases: TGTGCCAGCCGACGGGACAGGGGGTATGGCTACACCTTC. The encoded protein is CASRRDRGYGYTF.

This clone was seen a few times. The CDR3 region has the DNA TGTGCCAGCAGCTTACAGGTGGATGGCACTGAAGCTTTCTTT. It codes for CASSLQVDGTEAFF. This sequence joins TRBV11-1 and TRBJ1-1; D unclear. The CDR3 totals 14 residues. From germline, CDR1 is SGHAT and CDR2 FQDESV (reference sequence). The V and J ends lost 2 bases and 4 bases respectively, with 11 bases between them.

The gene calls are TRBV7-9 and TRBJ2-1, with TRBD2 matching 9 bases. CDR1 and CDR2 from the germline V gene are SEHNR and FQNEAQ (reference sequence). This CDR3 has 16 residues. The V segment lost 8 bases and the J segment 7 bases; nucleotides outside the gene matches: 15. DNA of the CDR3: TGTGCCAGCCGATCGGTGGGCGGGAGGGCCATAAATGAGCAGTTCTTC. It translates to CASRSVGGRAINEQFF.

V gene TRBV14 combines with J gene TRBJ1-4, with D maybe TRBD1 (5 bases). Trimming removed 0 bases at V and 16 bases at J, with 15 bases between. The CDR3 runs to 13 residues. CDR1 and CDR2 (germline): SGHDN, FVKESK. The CDR3 coding sequence is TGTGCCAGCAGCCAAGACGGGACCAACGGGGCGTTTTTT. Protein product: CASSQDGTNGAFF. Looking up the rest from reference TRBV14 and TRBJ1-4 gives the full variable domain: EAGVTQFPSHSVIEKGQTVTLRCDPISGHDNLYWYRRVMGKEIKFLLHFVKESKQDESGMPNNRFLAERTGGTYSTLKVQPAELEDSGVYFCASSQDGTNGAFFGSGTQLSVL.

The gene calls are TRBV12-3 or TRBV12-4 and TRBJ1-2; D possibly corresponds to TRBD1 (6 bases). The V end was cut by 4 bases, the J end by 7 bases, with 13 bases between. The CDR3 runs to 13 residues. CDR3 sequence reads: CASSSGGIGGYTF. CDR3 DNA sequence: TGTGCCAGCAGTTCCGGGGGCATTGGTGGCTACACCTTC.

V and J are TRBV18 and TRBJ1-2; 7 positions agree with TRBD1. This CDR3 region has 15 residues. Germline assignment: CDR1 KGHSH and CDR2 LQKENI. With V trimmed by 2 bases and J by 4 bases, 7 bases remained unmatched. The CDR3 DNA follows: TGTGCCAGCTCACCAGAGGCAGGGGGTGGCTATGGCTACACCTTC. It specifies CASSPEAGGGYGYTF.

The genes are TRBV24-1 and TRBJ2-1; 11 bases line up with TRBD2. After removal of 2 bases from V and 2 bases from J, the junction contained 1 base not matched to a gene. The germline gives CDR1 KGHDR, CDR2 SFDVKD. CDR3 length: 16 amino acids. The CDR3 sequence: CATSDSSGGTYNEQFF. In DNA form, the CDR3 reads TGTGCCACCAGTGATTCTAGCGGGGGGACCTACAATGAGCAGTTCTTC.

The gene calls are TRBV19 and TRBJ1-6; TRBD1 might be the D (6 bases). The V end was cut by 8 bases, the J end by 10 bases, with 15 bases between. Germline assignment: CDR1 LNHDA and CDR2 SQIVND (reference sequence). This CDR3 has 13 residues. DNA of the CDR3: TGTGCCAGTCGTGCAGGGGTGAGATCACCCCTCCACTTT. Protein product: CASRAGVRSPLHF.

This sequence joins TRBV30 and TRBJ1-6, with D possibly matching TRBD1 (5 bases). The CDR3 runs to 14 residues. V was shortened by 5 bases and J by 7 bases, with 15 bases between the two germline ends. Germline V gene sequence: CDR1 GTSNPN, CDR2 SVGIG (reference sequence). Written as DNA, the CDR3 is TGTGCCTGGGAGGGGAACAGCTTAAATTCACCCCTCCACTTT. Protein: CAWEGNSLNSPLHF.

This clone occurred once. In DNA, the CDR3 is TGTGCCAGCAGTTTTGGGACAGGGGGCAACACTGAAGCTTTCTTT. Residues: CASSFGTGGNTEAFF. The V and J genes are TRBV27 and TRBJ1-1; TRBD1 agrees at 12 bases. Germline V CDR1 and CDR2: MNHEY, SMNVEV (reference sequence). J was trimmed by 2 bases and V by 3 bases; bases with no gene match: 1. The CDR3 is 15 amino acids.

The J gene is TRBJ2-7, the V gene TRBV27, with D perhaps matching TRBD1 (6 bases). V lost 5 bases and J lost 9, with 17 bases in between. Per the germline V gene, CDR1 is MNHEY and CDR2 is SMNVEV (reference sequence). The CDR3 covers 13 residues. CDR3 in DNA: TGTGCCAGCAGTACACACAGGGTTAGCGTGCAGTACTTC. Its translation is CASSTHRVSVQYF.

This chain links TRBV5-8 with TRBJ1-1; the D gene is possibly TRBD1 (5 bases). Germline V CDR1 and CDR2: SGHTS, YDEGEE. Trimming pared 5 bases from V and 8 bases from J, leaving 16 bases between. The CDR3 runs to 13 residues. The CDR3 reads CASRRSPTVEAFF. CDR3 nucleotide sequence: TGTGCCAGCAGGCGCAGTCCGACAGTCGAAGCTTTCTTT.